This T cell receptor beta chain was retrieved from a study of human CD8 memory T cell subsets. A UMI-labeled 5' RACE approach was the method that produced the TCR beta libraries. TCRdb reprocessed the 5' RACE reads, with one entry per CDR3 protein and no DNA. This listing includes fewer than 11,000 distinct CDR3 sequences. It was a CCR7+ PD-1- TIGIT- phenotype that stem-like memory CD8+ T cells (TSTEM) showed. The CDR3 runs 14 residues. The germline gives CDR1 GTSNPN, CDR2 SVGIG (reference sequence). The V call is TRBV30, the J call TRBJ1-1; TCRdb's assignment of TRBD1 cannot be checked, as there is no DNA. Sequencing input: CD8+ stem-like memory T cells (TSCM and TCM) sorted from PBMCs. Subset given: stem-like memory CD8 T cells (TSTEM), CCR7+ PD-1- TIGIT-. The receptor's source is a human donor in good health. The CDR3: CAWSVGQGDTEAFF.